A selection of T cell receptor beta chains follows, all from one sample in a study of cytomegalovirus exposure and HLA in healthy donors. Produced via immunoSEQ multiplex PCR; TCRdb's table is partial and in-frame only. Altogether 100,000 to 150,000 clones are present, about 78% being singletons, with the ten largest covering roughly 2.7%. Sample: PBMCs. Receptors originate from a human donor in good health. Both conserved end residues are part of each CDR3. D genes are given only for firm matches. The listing skips clone size in some rows; elsewhere it reads once, few, many or a size class.

size: NA
V: TRBV27
J: TRBJ2-3
D: NA
DNA: TGTGCCAGCACCCACAAGGGCGGGCCCACAGATACGCAGTATTTT
CDR3: CASTHKGGPTDTQYF

size: NA
V: TRBV30
J: TRBJ1-2
D: TRBD1
DNA: TGTGCCTGGAGTGCCGACAGGGGGCCCTATGGCTACACCTTC
CDR3: CAWSADRGPYGYTF

size: NA
V: TRBV29-1
J: TRBJ1-2
D: NA
DNA: TGCAGCGCGACAGTGTATGGCTACACCTTC
CDR3: CSATVYGYTF

size: once
V: TRBV6-5
J: TRBJ2-3
D: TRBD1
DNA: TGTGCCAGCAGTCTGGGACAGGGGGCAGGAAATACGCAGTATTTT
CDR3: CASSLGQGAGNTQYF

size: NA
V: TRBV7-9
J: TRBJ1-5
D: NA
DNA: TGTGCCAGCAGCCCAGATTTTACGCCCCAGCATTTT
CDR3: CASSPDFTPQHF

size: NA
V: TRBV9
J: TRBJ2-7
D: NA
DNA: TGTGCCAGCAGCGCGCTAGGTAACTACGAGCAGTACTTC
CDR3: CASSALGNYEQYF

size: NA
V: TRBV5-4
J: TRBJ1-3
D: TRBD1
DNA: TGTGCCAGCAGTCAACAGGGGATTGGAAACACCATATATTTT
CDR3: CASSQQGIGNTIYF

size: NA
V: TRBV27
J: TRBJ2-1
D: NA
DNA: TGTGCCAGCAGTCCAAGGGGGATGGTAGGTTCCTACAATGAGCAGTTCTTC
CDR3: CASSPRGMVGSYNEQFF

size: NA
V: TRBV6-5
J: TRBJ1-2
D: TRBD1
DNA: TGTGCCAGCAGCCGGACAGGGGGCTATGGCTACACCTTC
CDR3: CASSRTGGYGYTF

size: NA
V: TRBV6-6
J: TRBJ2-4
D: TRBD2
DNA: TGTGCCAGCAGCCTGGCTCTAGCGGGAGGGCAAAACATTCAGTACTTC
CDR3: CASSLALAGGQNIQYF

size: NA
V: TRBV9
J: TRBJ2-3
D: NA
DNA: TGTGCCAGCAGCGTAGAGTTTAGCGTCACAGATACGCAGTATTTT
CDR3: CASSVEFSVTDTQYF

size: NA
V: TRBV27
J: TRBJ1-6
D: NA
DNA: TGTGCCAGCAGTTTCTTGTCGAATTCACCCCTCCACTTT
CDR3: CASSFLSNSPLHF

size: NA
V: TRBV7-9
J: TRBJ2-7
D: TRBD2
DNA: TGTGCCAGCAGCTTAGGACTAGCAGTCGAGCAGTACTTC
CDR3: CASSLGLAVEQYF

size: NA
V: TRBV9
J: TRBJ1-1
D: NA
DNA: TGTGCCAGCAGGCAGATACGGGGGGCCACTGAAGCTTTCTTT
CDR3: CASRQIRGATEAFF

size: NA
V: TRBV7-9
J: TRBJ2-3
D: NA
DNA: TGTGCCAGCAGTCCCCTCTCAGATACGCAGTATTTT
CDR3: CASSPLSDTQYF

size: NA
V: TRBV11-3
J: TRBJ2-7
D: TRBD1
DNA: TGTGCCAGCAGCCGGGACAGCGGTGAGCAGTACTTC
CDR3: CASSRDSGEQYF

size: once
V: TRBV7-9
J: TRBJ2-2
D: TRBD2
DNA: TGTTCCAGCAGCTTAGGTACTAGCGGGACCGCCGGGGAGCTGTTTTTT
CDR3: CSSSLGTSGTAGELFF

size: NA
V: TRBV5-1
J: TRBJ2-1
D: TRBD2
DNA: TGCGCCAGCAGCCTGAAGCGGGGCGAGCAGTTCTTC
CDR3: CASSLKRGEQFF

size: few
V: TRBV19
J: TRBJ2-5
D: TRBD1
DNA: TGTGCCAGTAGTACGGACAGGGGAGAGACCCAGTACTTC
CDR3: CASSTDRGETQYF

size: NA
V: TRBV30
J: TRBJ2-5
D: NA
DNA: TGTGCCTGGAGCCTCTGGGCCTTTCAAGAGACCCAGTACTTC
CDR3: CAWSLWAFQETQYF

size: few
V: TRBV7-2
J: TRBJ2-1
D: TRBD2
DNA: TGTGCCAGCAGCTTAGTTTCTAGCGGGAGTAATGAGCAGTTCTTC
CDR3: CASSLVSSGSNEQFF

size: few
V: TRBV6-5
J: TRBJ2-5
D: NA
DNA: TGTGCCAGCAGTTACGCGGGGGCGTGGGAGACCCAGTACTTC
CDR3: CASSYAGAWETQYF

size: NA
V: TRBV6-1
J: TRBJ1-5
D: NA
DNA: TGTGCCAGCAGTGAAAGGGGGGGAGCTAGCAATCAGCCCCAGCATTTT
CDR3: CASSERGGASNQPQHF

size: few
V: TRBV19
J: TRBJ1-5
D: NA
DNA: TGTGCCAGTAGTATTTGGGCAGACCCCCAGCATTTT
CDR3: CASSIWADPQHF

size: NA
V: TRBV4-3
J: TRBJ2-7
D: TRBD1
DNA: TGCGCCAGCAGCCAAGGACAGGGGGCCTACGAGCAGTACTTC
CDR3: CASSQGQGAYEQYF

size: NA
V: TRBV6-5
J: TRBJ2-1
D: TRBD2
DNA: TGTGCCAGCAGTTACGCAACTAGCGGGAGCAATGAGCAGTTCTTC
CDR3: CASSYATSGSNEQFF

size: NA
V: TRBV19
J: TRBJ1-2
D: TRBD1
DNA: TGTGCCACCCGACAGGGGTTGGGGGGCTACACCTTC
CDR3: CATRQGLGGYTF

size: few
V: TRBV18
J: TRBJ2-7
D: NA
DNA: TGTGCCAGCTCACCACCGTACGGGGAGTTGGGCGAGCAGTACTTC
CDR3: CASSPPYGELGEQYF

size: NA
V: TRBV19
J: TRBJ2-6
D: TRBD1
DNA: TGTGCCAGTAGTGTACAGGGGGTTACTGGGGCCAACGTCCTGACTTTC
CDR3: CASSVQGVTGANVLTF

size: NA
V: TRBV4-2
J: TRBJ1-6
D: NA
DNA: TGTGCCAGCAGCCAAGACCCTTCCGTTCTCCGTTCACCCCTCCACTTT
CDR3: CASSQDPSVLRSPLHF

size: NA
V: TRBV28
J: TRBJ1-2
D: TRBD1
DNA: TGTGCCAGCAGCAGTCTAGGGGACAGGGAAATCCGAATCTTC
CDR3: CASSSLGDREIRIF

size: NA
V: TRBV7-2
J: TRBJ2-1
D: TRBD2
DNA: TGTGCCAGCAGCTTTCGGGGGGGAGGGACCTCCTACAATGAGCAGTTCTTC
CDR3: CASSFRGGGTSYNEQFF

size: once
V: TRBV7-8
J: TRBJ2-5
D: NA
DNA: TGTGCCAGCAACTTCATGGGGCCCCAAGAGACCCAGTACTTC
CDR3: CASNFMGPQETQYF

size: NA
V: TRBV5-1
J: TRBJ1-2
D: TRBD1
DNA: TGCGCCAGCAGCTCCTCTCGGACAGGGGGATTTGGCTACACCTTC
CDR3: CASSSSRTGGFGYTF

size: NA
V: TRBV5-1
J: TRBJ2-3
D: NA
DNA: TGCGCCAGCAGCTCCCGGGCAGGGCGCACAGATACGCAGTATTTT
CDR3: CASSSRAGRTDTQYF

size: NA
V: TRBV27
J: TRBJ1-2
D: NA
DNA: TGTGCCAGCAGTTTGGGGCAGGGGTGGAACTATGGCTACACCTTC
CDR3: CASSLGQGWNYGYTF

size: few
V: TRBV2
J: TRBJ2-1
D: NA
DNA: TGTGCCAGCAAGGGGGTGAACAGCGATGAGCAGTTCTTC
CDR3: CASKGVNSDEQFF

size: NA
V: TRBV7-3
J: TRBJ2-3
D: NA
DNA: TGTGCCAGCAGCCCGAATGGCGCGGTTACAGATACGCAGTATTTT
CDR3: CASSPNGAVTDTQYF

size: few
V: TRBV2
J: TRBJ1-1
D: NA
DNA: TGTGCCAGCAGCCCCAACAGGTTGCTTGAAGCTTTCTTT
CDR3: CASSPNRLLEAFF

size: NA
V: TRBV18
J: TRBJ1-5
D: TRBD1
DNA: TGTGCCAGCTCACTAGGACAGGGCCAGCATTTT
CDR3: CASSLGQGQHF

size: NA
V: TRBV7-3
J: TRBJ1-3
D: NA
DNA: TGTGCCAGCAGCGTGGGGGGATCTGGAAACACCATATATTTT
CDR3: CASSVGGSGNTIYF

size: NA
V: TRBV7-6
J: TRBJ1-1
D: TRBD1
DNA: TGTGCCAGCAGCTTACAGGGGGCGGGGAACACTGAAGCTTTCTTT
CDR3: CASSLQGAGNTEAFF

size: NA
V: TRBV4-2
J: TRBJ2-5
D: TRBD2
DNA: TGTGCCAGCAGCCAAGACCGCCAGCGGTCCCTAGCGGGAACCCGGGAGACCCAGTACTTC
CDR3: CASSQDRQRSLAGTRETQYF

size: few
V: TRBV6-1
J: TRBJ2-7
D: NA
DNA: TGTGCCAGCGGGTGGACGGGACTTAAGGAGCAGTACTTC
CDR3: CASGWTGLKEQYF

size: NA
V: TRBV25-1
J: TRBJ2-7
D: TRBD2
DNA: TGTGCCAGCAAGGAAGCGGGGGGCCGGTACGAGCAGTACTTC
CDR3: CASKEAGGRYEQYF

size: few
V: TRBV6-1
J: TRBJ1-1
D: TRBD1
DNA: TGTGCCAGCAGTGTGAACAGGGGCATGAACACTGAAGCTTTCTTT
CDR3: CASSVNRGMNTEAFF

size: NA
V: TRBV5-1
J: TRBJ2-2
D: TRBD1
DNA: TGCGCCAGCAGCTTGGCCGGAAACAGGGGGCCCCCCGGGGAGCTGTTTTTT
CDR3: CASSLAGNRGPPGELFF

size: NA
V: TRBV29-1
J: TRBJ1-2
D: TRBD1
DNA: TGCAGCGTTTTCGACAGGGCTAACTATGGCTACACCTTC
CDR3: CSVFDRANYGYTF

size: NA
V: TRBV30
J: TRBJ2-7
D: TRBD2
DNA: TGTGCCTGGAGTTCACTAGCGGGACAAATGTACGAGCAGTACTTC
CDR3: CAWSSLAGQMYEQYF

size: NA
V: TRBV7-6
J: TRBJ1-6
D: NA
DNA: TGTGCCAGCAGCTTAGGGGGGACTAACTATAATTCACCCCTCCACTTT
CDR3: CASSLGGTNYNSPLHF

size: NA
V: TRBV18
J: TRBJ2-1
D: TRBD2
DNA: TGTGCCAGCTCACCTGGACTAGCGGGGGGGGGTGAGCAGTTCTTC
CDR3: CASSPGLAGGGEQFF

size: NA
V: TRBV6-5
J: TRBJ2-1
D: NA
DNA: TGTGCCAGCAGTGAGTGGTTTTACAATGAGCAGTTCTTC
CDR3: CASSEWFYNEQFF

size: NA
V: TRBV5-1
J: TRBJ1-4
D: NA
DNA: TGCGCCAGCAAGCAGGGAGGGGCTAATGAAAAACTGTTTTTT
CDR3: CASKQGGANEKLFF

size: NA
V: TRBV6-1
J: TRBJ1-5
D: TRBD1
DNA: TGTGCCAGCAGTGAAGTGGCAGGGGGGACGTATAGCAATCAGCCCCAGCATTTT
CDR3: CASSEVAGGTYSNQPQHF

size: NA
V: TRBV2
J: TRBJ2-4
D: TRBD2
DNA: TGTGCCAGCAGTGAAAGGCTAGCGGGGGGGTTTGCCAAAAACATTCAGTACTTC
CDR3: CASSERLAGGFAKNIQYF

size: NA
V: TRBV19
J: TRBJ2-1
D: NA
DNA: TGTGCCAGTAGTGATAGAGCGTCACCCTACAATGAGCAGTTCTTC
CDR3: CASSDRASPYNEQFF

size: NA
V: TRBV20-1
J: TRBJ2-1
D: NA
DNA: TGCAGTGCTGTTAAGGGGGATGAGCAGTTCTTC
CDR3: CSAVKGDEQFF

size: few
V: TRBV4-3
J: TRBJ1-3
D: TRBD1
DNA: TGCGCCAGCAGCCAAGATTGGGGGGACAGGGGAAACACCATATATTTT
CDR3: CASSQDWGDRGNTIYF

size: few
V: TRBV5-1
J: TRBJ2-3
D: TRBD1
DNA: TGCGCCAGCAGCTCGGGACAGGTTGGGGCCGCAGATACGCAGTATTTT
CDR3: CASSSGQVGAADTQYF

size: few
V: TRBV7-2
J: TRBJ1-2
D: TRBD1
DNA: TGTGCCAGCAGCTCCAGGACAGGGGTGAGCTATGGCTACACCTTC
CDR3: CASSSRTGVSYGYTF